This TCR beta chain was identified during a study of CD8+ T cells in alopecia areata. Study details: Treated patients were dosed with oral tofacitinib, taking 5 to 10 mg twice daily. Regarding the study as a whole: Relative to mice, TCR sharing across patients was less clear, a difference possibly HLA-related. Lesional tissue from the scalp (especially in alopecia totalis/universalis) showed higher clonality than normal scalp.

Sequencing relied on a cDNA template that was reverse transcribed from extracted RNA. The assay was immunoSEQ multiplex PCR, and TCRdb's table has in-frame clones only and misses some. Among some 190,000 clones listed, 40% to 55% were seen once. About this clone: The antigen is undetermined.

Between the trimmed V and J ends, which lost 4 bases and 0 bases, there was a span of 7 bases. CDR3 length: 14 residues. The germline gives CDR1 MNHEY, CDR2 SMNVEV (reference sequence). The sample's treatment: oral pan-JAK inhibitor, 5-10 mg twice daily. Alopecia areata patients provided lesional scalp punch biopsies and peripheral blood, both collected for the study. This TCR derives from a human donor with alopecia areata. The rearrangement links TRBV27 to TRBJ2-4; no firm D call. The input for sequencing was CD8+ T cells sorted from blood, taken around week 52, from a patient treated with tofacitinib. Here the CDR3 DNA reads TGTGCCAGCAGTTGGAGTTTAGCCAAAAACATTCAGTACTTC. Protein sequence: CASSWSLAKNIQYF.